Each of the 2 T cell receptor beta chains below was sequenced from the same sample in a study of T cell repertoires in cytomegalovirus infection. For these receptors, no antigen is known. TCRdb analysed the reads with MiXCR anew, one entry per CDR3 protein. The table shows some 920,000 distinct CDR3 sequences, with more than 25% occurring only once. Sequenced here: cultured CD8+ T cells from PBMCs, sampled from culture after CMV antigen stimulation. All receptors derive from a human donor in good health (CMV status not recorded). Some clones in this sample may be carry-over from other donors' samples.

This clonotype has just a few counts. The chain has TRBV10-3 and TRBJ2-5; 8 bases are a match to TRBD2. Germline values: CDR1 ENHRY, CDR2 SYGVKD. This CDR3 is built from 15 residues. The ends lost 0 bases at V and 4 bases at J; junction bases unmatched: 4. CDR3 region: CAISESAGVGETQYF. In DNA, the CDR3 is TGTGCCATCAGTGAGTCAGCGGGAGTGGGAGAGACCCAGTACTTC.

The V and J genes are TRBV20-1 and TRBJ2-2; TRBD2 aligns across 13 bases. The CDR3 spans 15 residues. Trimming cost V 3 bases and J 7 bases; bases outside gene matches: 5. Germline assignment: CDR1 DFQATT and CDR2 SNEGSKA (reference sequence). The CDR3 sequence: CSARGLAGYDGELFF. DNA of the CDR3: TGCAGTGCTAGGGGACTAGCGGGGTACGACGGGGAGCTGTTTTTT.